Below are 18 T cell receptor beta chains sequenced from a single sample in a study of cytomegalovirus exposure and HLA in healthy donors. The PCR had 60 Vbeta and 13 Jbeta primers. TCRdb keeps only in-frame clones here, not all; method: immunoSEQ multiplex PCR. The table includes 110,000 to 150,000 clones, approximately 83% detected once. Input material: PBMCs. Source of these receptors: a man between 40 and 49 years old in good health and CMV-seropositive.

V gene TRBV7-3 combines with J gene TRBJ2-1, with 10 bases identical to TRBD2. The CDR3 sequence is 14 residues long. V trimming: 5 bases; J trimming: 5 bases; junction bases outside the gene matches: 3. The germline V gene encodes CDR1 SGHTA and CDR2 FQGTGA. DNA of the CDR3: TGTGCCAGCAGCCCGGGACTAGCGAACAATGAGCAGTTCTTC. Translation gives CASSPGLANNEQFF.

The chain combines TRBV2 with TRBJ2-5, with 7 bases that match TRBD1. In germline, CDR1 is SNHLY, CDR2 FYNNEI. Trimming cost V 2 bases and J 5 bases; bases outside gene matches: 2. The CDR3 runs 13 residues. The chain's CDR3 is CASSERGLETQYF. CDR3 nucleotide sequence: TGTGCCAGCAGTGAAAGGGGGCTGGAGACCCAGTACTTC.

The gene calls are TRBV7-9 and TRBJ2-1; 9 positions match TRBD2. CDR1 is SEHNR and CDR2 is FQNEAQ in the germline V gene (reference sequence). This CDR3 spans 16 amino acids. Trimming at V came to 2 bases and at J to 6 bases, leaving 8 bases not matched to a gene. CDR3 amino acids: CASSLTLAGLVNEQFF. The CDR3 region has the DNA TGTGCCAGCAGCTTAACCCTAGCGGGGTTGGTCAATGAGCAGTTCTTC.

The chain carries TRBV5-4 and TRBJ2-3, with a tentative D call TRBD2 (5 bases). Germline CDR1 is SGHNT and CDR2 is YYREEE (reference sequence). This CDR3 region has 16 residues. Between the trimmed V and J ends, which lost 3 bases and 0 bases, there was a span of 14 bases. DNA for the CDR3: TGTGCCAGCAGCTCTAATGGACTGTCTAGCACAGATACGCAGTATTTT. Its translation is CASSSNGLSSTDTQYF.

With respect to this clone: A far bigger clonotype differs at one base, so this is likely a read error. The chain employs TRBV15 and TRBJ2-3, with TRBD1 matching 7 bases. J gave up 4 bases and V 5 bases, and 6 bases lay outside the gene matches. The length of the CDR3 is 14 residues. Germline V gene sequence: CDR1 LNHNV, CDR2 YYDKDF (reference sequence). CDR3 nucleotide sequence: TGTGCCACCAGCTCCACAGGGGAGTCAGATACGCAGTATTTT. This encodes CATSSTGESDTQYF.

The chain is built from TRBV27 and TRBJ1-2, with D perhaps TRBD1 (5 bases). The ends were cut back, 6 bases at V and 3 bases at J, with 11 bases in the middle. Germline values: CDR1 MNHEY, CDR2 SMNVEV (reference sequence). There are 13 residues in the CDR3. In nucleotides, the CDR3 is TGTGCCAGCAGCACCAGGGTTGACTATGGCTACACCTTC. The encoded protein is CASSTRVDYGYTF.

Concerning this clone itself: This same CDR3 is encoded by further DNA sequences in the sample. This sequence joins TRBV5-1 and TRBJ2-3, with D tentatively TRBD1 (6 bases). Trimming cost V 0 bases and J 4 bases, with 9 bases left between them. The CDR3 runs to 14 residues. Germline V gives CDR1 SGHRS, CDR2 YFSETQ. The CDR3 reads CASSLGQVADTQYF. The CDR3 coding sequence is TGCGCCAGCAGCTTGGGACAGGTGGCAGATACGCAGTATTTT.

The chain joins TRBV7-2 to TRBJ2-2, with a tentative D call TRBD1 (5 bases). Germline V gene sequence: CDR1 SGHTA, CDR2 FQGNSA. V gave up 8 bases and J gave up 5 bases, with 12 bases separating them. The CDR3 has 13 residues. CDR3 residues: CASRIRQTGELFF. CDR3 DNA sequence: TGTGCCAGCCGAATACGACAGACCGGGGAGCTGTTTTTT. The full variable domain, with the rest looked up from reference TRBV7-2 and TRBJ2-2, is GAGVSQSPSNKVTEKGKDVELRCDPISGHTALYWYRQSLGQGLEFLIYFQGNSAPDKSGLPSDRFSAERTGGSVSTLTIQRTQQEDSAVYLCASRIRQTGELFFGEGSRLTVL.

Only one count was recorded for this clone. The chain couples TRBV9 to TRBJ2-2, with 12 bases aligning to TRBD1. The CDR3 sequence is 17 residues long. Per the germline V gene, CDR1 is SGDLS and CDR2 is YYNGEE. V shed 2 bases, J shed 4 bases, and the junction held 6 bases outside the gene matches. The CDR3 region is CASSVHPGQGATGELFF. The DNA of the CDR3 is TGTGCCAGCAGCGTGCATCCGGGACAGGGGGCCACCGGGGAGCTGTTTTTT.

The gene calls are TRBV9 and TRBJ2-2; D is possibly TRBD1 (6 bases). The CDR3 length is 14 residues. Germline CDR1 is SGDLS and CDR2 is YYNGEE. Between the trimmed V and J ends, which lost 0 bases and 3 bases, there was a span of 6 bases. The CDR3 DNA is TGTGCCAGCAGCGTAGGACAGGACACCGGGGAGCTGTTTTTT. This sequence encodes CASSVGQDTGELFF.

The chain recombines TRBV6-6 with TRBJ2-7; 8 nucleotides match TRBD2. The CDR3 contains 14 residues. Per the germline V gene, CDR1 is MNHNY and CDR2 is SVGAGI (reference sequence). Trimming took 1 base from V and 4 from J; bases not matched to a gene: 3. The CDR3, as DNA: TGTGCCAGCAGTTACTTAGCGGGACGATACGAGCAGTACTTC. This gives the protein CASSYLAGRYEQYF.

The CDR3 reads CASRSPRGGSTEAFF. The CDR3 DNA follows: TGTGCCAGTAGAAGCCCTAGGGGGGGTAGCACTGAAGCTTTCTTT. The chain carries TRBV19 and TRBJ1-1; TRBD1 is a possible D gene (6 bases). V lost 6 bases to trimming and J lost 4 bases, with 18 bases between them. CDR1 is LNHDA, CDR2 SQIVND, per germline (reference sequence). The CDR3 has 15 residues.

In this sample, this clone turned up a few times. CDR3 in DNA: TGTGCCAGCAGTGCAATGACAGGGCTATCTTACTTC. Protein product: CASSAMTGLSYF. The gene calls are TRBV25-1 and TRBJ2-4; 7 bases match TRBD1. V shed 4 bases and J 16 bases; nucleotides not matched to a gene: 10. This CDR3 spans 12 amino acids. CDR1 is MGHDK, CDR2 SYGVNS, per germline.

The chain carries TRBV10-1 and TRBJ2-2; TRBD2 agrees at 7 bases. CDR1 is WNHNN, CDR2 SYGVQD, per germline (reference sequence). This CDR3 is 16 amino acids long. V lost 3 bases, J lost 3 bases, and 7 bases stayed unmatched. CDR3 in amino acids: CASSDPAGDYTGELFF. The CDR3 DNA reads TGCGCCAGCAGTGATCCGGCGGGAGATTACACCGGGGAGCTGTTTTTT.

The J gene is TRBJ2-3, the V gene TRBV6-5; the D gene is possibly TRBD1 (5 bases). V lost 4 bases and J lost 0, with 8 bases in between. The germline V gene has CDR1 MNHEY and CDR2 SVGAGI. This CDR3 has 14 residues. CDR3 protein: CASSLQDSTDTQYF. CDR3 bases: TGTGCCAGCAGTTTACAGGATAGCACAGATACGCAGTATTTT.

V gene TRBV5-1 combines with J gene TRBJ2-1, with TRBD1 matching 8 bases. The germline V gene encodes CDR1 SGHRS and CDR2 YFSETQ. The CDR3 sequence is 15 residues long. Unmatched junction bases numbered 4, after V lost 1 base and J lost 4 bases. For the CDR3, the DNA is TGCGCCAGCAGCTTGTCCACAGGGGGGTACAATGAGCAGTTCTTC. It specifies CASSLSTGGYNEQFF.

Remarks on this clone: Other DNA sequences from this sample encode an identical CDR3 as well. The chain recombines TRBV27 with TRBJ1-1; unclear D gene. V was cut by 7 bases and J by 7 bases, with 16 bases left in between. The CDR3 totals 13 residues. Germline V CDR1 and CDR2: MNHEY, SMNVEV (reference sequence). In DNA, the CDR3 is TGTGCCAGCACCTTCTGGCCCCGGGGTGAAGCTTTCTTT. It translates to CASTFWPRGEAFF.

The chain links TRBV27 to TRBJ2-7, with a possible D match to TRBD1 (5 bases). CDR1 and CDR2 from the germline V gene are MNHEY and SMNVEV (reference sequence). The CDR3 sequence is 14 residues long. V lost 5 bases and J 5 bases, leaving 16 bases between the germline ends. The CDR3 nucleotides read TGTGCCAGCAGTGCTCAGGGTTCTTTCCACGAGCAGTACTTC. It yields the protein CASSAQGSFHEQYF.